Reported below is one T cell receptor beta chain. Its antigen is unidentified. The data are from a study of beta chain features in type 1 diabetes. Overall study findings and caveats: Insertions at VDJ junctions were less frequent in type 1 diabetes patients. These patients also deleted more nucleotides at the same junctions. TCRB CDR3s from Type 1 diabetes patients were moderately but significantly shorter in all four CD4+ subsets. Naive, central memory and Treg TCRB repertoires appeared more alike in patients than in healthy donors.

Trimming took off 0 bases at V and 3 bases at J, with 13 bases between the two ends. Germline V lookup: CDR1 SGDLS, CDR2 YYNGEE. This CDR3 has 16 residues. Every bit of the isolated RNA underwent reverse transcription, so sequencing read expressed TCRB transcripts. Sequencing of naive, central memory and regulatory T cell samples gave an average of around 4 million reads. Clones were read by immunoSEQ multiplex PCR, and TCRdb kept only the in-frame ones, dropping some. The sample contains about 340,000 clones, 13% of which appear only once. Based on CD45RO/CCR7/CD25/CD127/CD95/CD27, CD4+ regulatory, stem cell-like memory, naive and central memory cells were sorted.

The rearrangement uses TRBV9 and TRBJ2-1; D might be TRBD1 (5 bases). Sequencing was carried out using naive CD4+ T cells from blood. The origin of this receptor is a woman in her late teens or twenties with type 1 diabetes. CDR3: CASSVEGRNLYNEQFF. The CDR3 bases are TGTGCCAGCAGCGTAGAGGGGCGGAACCTCTACAATGAGCAGTTCTTC.